These T cell receptor beta chains were read from a single sample in a study of T-cell memory formation after mild COVID-19. TCRdb re-called the 5' RACE reads with MiXCR, one entry per CDR3 protein. The table lists around 200,000 distinct CDR3 sequences, around a fifth of them singletons. The sample consisted of PBMCs or a T cell subset sorted from them (not recorded which). Receptors were obtained from an adult woman who had mild COVID-19 (a few samples of this study predate the infection). Cell type and time point are not known. The conserved cysteine and the conserved F or W are not part of the CDR3 here. Each record gives: V gene, CDR3 protein.

v_call: TRBV12-3/TRBV12-4
cdr3_aa: ASRNTELGMNTEAF

v_call: TRBV12-3/TRBV12-4
cdr3_aa: ASSSSNRGWT

v_call: TRBV12-5
cdr3_aa: ASDNRSGSGEQY

v_call: TRBV29-1
cdr3_aa: SALTASSYEQY

v_call: TRBV29-1
cdr3_aa: SVPPSGDTQY

v_call: TRBV15
cdr3_aa: ATSRARDRTNLIQY

v_call: TRBV6-5
cdr3_aa: ASSYAGVQETQY

v_call: TRBV4-3
cdr3_aa: ASSQGPGGHPDTEAF

v_call: TRBV29-1
cdr3_aa: SVVAPSSYEQY

v_call: TRBV6-1
cdr3_aa: ASSANAGILGQGYYGYT

v_call: TRBV20-1
cdr3_aa: SATSSHGGYEQY

v_call: TRBV5-8
cdr3_aa: ASSTDYEQY

v_call: TRBV6-6
cdr3_aa: ASSSQASGRGTDTQY

v_call: TRBV24-1
cdr3_aa: ATRGGTGELF

v_call: TRBV29-1
cdr3_aa: SVGRTTGELF

v_call: TRBV19
cdr3_aa: ASTLGGSYNEQF

v_call: TRBV4-3
cdr3_aa: ASSQGSRSATEAF

v_call: TRBV7-9
cdr3_aa: ASSRDGSGIFNEQF

v_call: TRBV12-3/TRBV12-4
cdr3_aa: ASSPGGQGRGY

v_call: TRBV7-9
cdr3_aa: ASSETRLDTQY

v_call: TRBV7-9
cdr3_aa: ASSFLLSDTEAF

v_call: TRBV9
cdr3_aa: ASSGLGRTSSYEQY

v_call: TRBV12-3/TRBV12-4
cdr3_aa: ASSPSAGGYGYT